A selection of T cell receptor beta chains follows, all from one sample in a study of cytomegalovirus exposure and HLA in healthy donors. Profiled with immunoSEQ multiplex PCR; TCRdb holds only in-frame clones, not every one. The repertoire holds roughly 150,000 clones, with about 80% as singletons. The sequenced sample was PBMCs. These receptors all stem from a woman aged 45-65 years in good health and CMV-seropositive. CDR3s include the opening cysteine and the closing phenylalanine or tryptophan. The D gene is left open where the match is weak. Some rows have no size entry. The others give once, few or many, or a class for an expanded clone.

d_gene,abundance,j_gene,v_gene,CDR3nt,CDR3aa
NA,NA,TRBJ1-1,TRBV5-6,TGTGCCAGCAGCTTGGTCCGTAGCGGGCTGAGTACTGAAGCTTTCTTT,CASSLVRSGLSTEAFF
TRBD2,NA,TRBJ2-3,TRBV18,TGTGCCAGCTCGCGGGGGGCTGGGGATACGCAGTATTTT,CASSRGAGDTQYF
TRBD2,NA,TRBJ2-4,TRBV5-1,TGCGCCAGCAGCTTGGCCTGGGGCGGGGGAAACATTCAGTACTTC,CASSLAWGGGNIQYF
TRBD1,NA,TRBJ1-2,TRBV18,TGTGCCAGCTCACCTACATCCACAGGGGTTAAAGGTGGCTACACCTTC,CASSPTSTGVKGGYTF
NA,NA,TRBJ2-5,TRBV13,TGTGCCAGCAGCCTAGGACTACAAGAGACCCAGTACTTC,CASSLGLQETQYF
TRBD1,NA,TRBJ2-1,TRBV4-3,TGCGCCAGCAGCCGCATGACAGGGAGCTCCTACAATGAGCAGTTCTTC,CASSRMTGSSYNEQFF
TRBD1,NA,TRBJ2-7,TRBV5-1,TGCGCCAGCAGCTCGCGGGACAGGGGCCGGGAGCAGTACTTC,CASSSRDRGREQYF
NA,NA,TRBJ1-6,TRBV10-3,TGTGCCATCAGTCGAAAACAGGATACAGGCTCACCCCTCCACTTT,CAISRKQDTGSPLHF
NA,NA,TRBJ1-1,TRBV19,TGTGCTATATGGAGGGAAACTGAAGCTTTCTTT,CAIWRETEAFF
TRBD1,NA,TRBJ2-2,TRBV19,TGTGCCAGTAGCAAGCCGGGACAGGGGGTCGGGGAGCTGTTTTTT,CASSKPGQGVGELFF
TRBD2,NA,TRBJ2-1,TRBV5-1,TGCGCCAGCAGCGACGGGGGGGCCGGCTACAATGAGCAGTTCTTC,CASSDGGAGYNEQFF
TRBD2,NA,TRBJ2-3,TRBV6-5,TGTGCCAGCAGTTACTCGATACTAGCGGGAGCAGATACGCAGTATTTT,CASSYSILAGADTQYF
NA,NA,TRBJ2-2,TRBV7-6,TGTGCCAGCAGCTTAGCTTGGGGGCGCGTCGGGGAGCTGTTTTTT,CASSLAWGRVGELFF
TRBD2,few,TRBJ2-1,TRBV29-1,TGCAGCGTTGTGCGGGGGGGGCCACAGGAGCAGTTCTTC,CSVVRGGPQEQFF
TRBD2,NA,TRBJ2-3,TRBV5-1,TGCGCCAGCAGGGCCAGCGGGGATAGCACAGATACGCAGTATTTT,CASRASGDSTDTQYF
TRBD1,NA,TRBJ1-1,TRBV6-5,TGTGCCAGCAGTTTCAACCCAGGGACAGGGAACACTGAAGCTTTCTTT,CASSFNPGTGNTEAFF
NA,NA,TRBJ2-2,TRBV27,TGTGCCAGCAGTGCCCTTAGGAGCACCGGGGAGCTGTTTTTT,CASSALRSTGELFF
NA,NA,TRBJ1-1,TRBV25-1,TGTGCCAGCAGTTTAACAGGGAATTGGAACACTGAAGCTTTCTTT,CASSLTGNWNTEAFF
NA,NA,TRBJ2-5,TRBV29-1,TGCAGCGTTGATGGGGCCAGACTCCAAGAGACCCAGTACTTC,CSVDGARLQETQYF
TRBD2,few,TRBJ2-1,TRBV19,TGTGCCAGTAGTAAACTAGCGGGGGCCCTCCGCTCCTACAATGAGCAGTTCTTC,CASSKLAGALRSYNEQFF
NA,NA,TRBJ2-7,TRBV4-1,TGCGCCAGCAGCCACTCGACTAGCTCCTACGAGCAGTACTTC,CASSHSTSSYEQYF
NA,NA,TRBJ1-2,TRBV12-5,TGTGCTAGTGGTTTGTTTCTTTCGCAGGGTAGGGGCTACACCTTC,CASGLFLSQGRGYTF
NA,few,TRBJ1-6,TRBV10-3,TGTGCCATCAGAGAGGGTAGCTCCTATAATTCACCCCTCCACTTT,CAIREGSSYNSPLHF
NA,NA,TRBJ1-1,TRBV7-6,TGTGCCAGCAGCTTGTACGCCCGGGACACTGAAGCTTTCTTT,CASSLYARDTEAFF
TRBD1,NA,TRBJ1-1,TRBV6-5,TGTGCCACCAACAGGGGAACTGAAGCTTTCTTT,CATNRGTEAFF
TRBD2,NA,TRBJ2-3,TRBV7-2,TGTGCCAGCAGCCAGGGACTAGCTTCTGGGAGGACAGATACGCAGTATTTT,CASSQGLASGRTDTQYF
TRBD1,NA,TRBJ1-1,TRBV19,TGTGCCAGTAGTATAGCCGGACAGGGGAACACTGAAGCTTTCTTT,CASSIAGQGNTEAFF
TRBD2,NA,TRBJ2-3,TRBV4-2,TGTGCCAGCAGCCAAGAAAGACTAGCGGGGGGGGATACGCAGTATTTT,CASSQERLAGGDTQYF